This T cell receptor beta chain appears in the sequencing data of a study of Graves' ophthalmopathy and Graves' hyperthyroidism. V shed 5 bases and J 2 bases; nucleotides not matched to a gene: 9. CDR1 and CDR2 (germline): SGHTA, FQGNSA. The CDR3 covers 15 residues. This clonotype was picked up many times. Using RNA transcripts, the TCR beta CDR3 regions were amplified. The first round was an RT-PCR with HTBI primers, and the second round was a multiplex PCR. Via MiXCR, TCRdb re-called the multiplex PCR reads, giving one row per CDR3 protein. The sample holds about 220,000 distinct CDR3 sequences, 20% to 25% seen once. Uncontrolled infections, other autoimmune diseases, pregnancy or lactation barred patients from enrollment.

This TCR came from a woman in her 50s with Graves' ophthalmopathy. Specimen: peripheral blood. The chain couples TRBV7-2 to TRBJ2-7, with 7 bases identical to TRBD1. CDR3 nucleotide sequence: TGTGCCAGCAGCCGACCGGGACAGAAGACCTACGAGCAGTACTTC. This encodes CASSRPGQKTYEQYF. Based on the CDR3 plus reference TRBV7-2 and TRBJ2-7, the full variable domain is GAGVSQSPSNKVTEKGKDVELRCDPISGHTALYWYRQSLGQGLEFLIYFQGNSAPDKSGLPSDRFSAERTGGSVSTLTIQRTQQEDSAVYLCASSRPGQKTYEQYFGPGTRLTVT.